The rows below give T cell receptor beta chains drawn from one sample of a study of blood T cell repertoires in COVID-19. TCRdb's table, derived via immunoSEQ multiplex PCR, lists solely in-frame clones and lacks some. The sample comprises about 99,000 clones, 80% to 90% of which are singletons, and 3% to 3.5% rests with the top ten. Sequencing was carried out using peripheral blood. The source is a human donor in a cohort sampled during active COVID-19. Both conserved end residues are part of each CDR3. The D gene is left open where the match is weak. Clone size appears in some rows only: once, few, many, or a class for an expanded clone.

cdr3_aa: CASSDSPGQGGNTIYF; cdr3_nt: TGTGCCAGCAGTGATTCCCCTGGACAGGGAGGAAACACCATATATTTT; clone_size: .; v_call: TRBV2; d_call: TRBD1; j_call: TRBJ1-3
cdr3_aa: CASSSSGLGYGYTF; cdr3_nt: TGTGCCAGCAGCTCCTCAGGGTTGGGCTATGGCTACACCTTC; clone_size: .; v_call: TRBV11-2; d_call: .; j_call: TRBJ1-2
cdr3_aa: CASSVGTSGGRGDNEQFF; cdr3_nt: TGTGCCAGCAGCGTAGGGACTAGCGGGGGCCGCGGGGACAATGAGCAGTTCTTC; clone_size: .; v_call: TRBV9; d_call: TRBD2; j_call: TRBJ2-1
cdr3_aa: CASSPKGQGPTDTQYF; cdr3_nt: TGTGCCAGCAGCCCAAAGGGACAGGGCCCCACAGATACGCAGTATTTT; clone_size: .; v_call: TRBV7-3; d_call: TRBD1; j_call: TRBJ2-3
cdr3_aa: CASSPSQAELFF; cdr3_nt: TGTGCCAGCTCACCAAGTCAGGCGGAGCTGTTTTTT; clone_size: .; v_call: TRBV18; d_call: .; j_call: TRBJ2-2
cdr3_aa: CASSFGGRATVGETQYF; cdr3_nt: TGTGCCAGCAGCTTTGGCGGGAGGGCCACTGTGGGAGAGACCCAGTACTTC; clone_size: .; v_call: TRBV7-9; d_call: TRBD2; j_call: TRBJ2-5
cdr3_aa: CASSSTRPDRYYEQYF; cdr3_nt: TGTGCCAGCAGTTCGACCAGACCTGACAGGTACTACGAGCAGTACTTC; clone_size: .; v_call: TRBV28; d_call: .; j_call: TRBJ2-7
cdr3_aa: CASSGQGTNQPQHF; cdr3_nt: TGTGCCAGCTCAGGACAGGGAACTAATCAGCCCCAGCATTTT; clone_size: .; v_call: TRBV18; d_call: TRBD1; j_call: TRBJ1-5
cdr3_aa: CASSSTPGTGRQPQHF; cdr3_nt: TGCGCCAGCAGCTCTACGCCCGGGACAGGGCGACAGCCCCAGCATTTT; clone_size: .; v_call: TRBV5-1; d_call: TRBD1; j_call: TRBJ1-5
cdr3_aa: CASSDTSPGTNEKLFF; cdr3_nt: TGTGCCAGCAGCGACACCTCCCCGGGAACTAATGAAAAACTGTTTTTT; clone_size: .; v_call: TRBV9; d_call: .; j_call: TRBJ1-4
cdr3_aa: CASSRGHQLAGNIQYF; cdr3_nt: TGTGCCAGCAGCAGAGGACATCAATTAGCGGGGAACATTCAGTACTTC; clone_size: .; v_call: TRBV9; d_call: TRBD2; j_call: TRBJ2-4
cdr3_aa: CSVGDRDSPLHF; cdr3_nt: TGCAGCGTTGGGGACAGAGATTCACCCCTCCACTTT; clone_size: few; v_call: TRBV29-1; d_call: TRBD1; j_call: TRBJ1-6
cdr3_aa: CSVEPRVSTDTQYF; cdr3_nt: TGCAGCGTTGAACCCAGGGTTAGCACAGATACGCAGTATTTT; clone_size: .; v_call: TRBV29-1; d_call: .; j_call: TRBJ2-3
cdr3_aa: CAWMDRGSYNEQFF; cdr3_nt: TGTGCCTGGATGGACAGGGGGAGCTACAATGAGCAGTTCTTC; clone_size: .; v_call: TRBV30; d_call: TRBD1; j_call: TRBJ2-1
cdr3_aa: CASSSLHTGKNYGYTF; cdr3_nt: TGTGCCAGCAGTTCCCTCCACACAGGGAAAAACTATGGCTACACCTTC; clone_size: .; v_call: TRBV27; d_call: .; j_call: TRBJ1-2
cdr3_aa: CASSLMVAGESYNEQFF; cdr3_nt: TGTGCCAGCAGTTTAATGGTAGCGGGTGAATCCTACAATGAGCAGTTCTTC; clone_size: .; v_call: TRBV28; d_call: TRBD2; j_call: TRBJ2-1
cdr3_aa: CASSPPGLAGAYEQFF; cdr3_nt: TGTGCCAGCTCACCGCCGGGACTAGCGGGAGCGTATGAGCAGTTCTTC; clone_size: .; v_call: TRBV18; d_call: TRBD2; j_call: TRBJ2-1
cdr3_aa: CASSFAFSGTGNVMNTEAFF; cdr3_nt: TGCGCCAGCAGCTTTGCATTCAGCGGGACAGGCAATGTCATGAACACTGAAGCTTTCTTT; clone_size: .; v_call: TRBV5-1; d_call: TRBD1; j_call: TRBJ1-1
cdr3_aa: CAWSPSGQGVTEAFF; cdr3_nt: TGTGCCTGGAGTCCATCGGGACAGGGGGTCACTGAAGCTTTCTTT; clone_size: once; v_call: TRBV30; d_call: TRBD1; j_call: TRBJ1-1
cdr3_aa: CASSLLGGLNQPQHF; cdr3_nt: TGTGCCAGCAGCCTCTTGGGAGGGCTCAATCAGCCCCAGCATTTT; clone_size: .; v_call: TRBV11-3; d_call: .; j_call: TRBJ1-5
cdr3_aa: CASSLGDGADREQYF; cdr3_nt: TGCGCCAGCAGCTTGGGAGACGGAGCTGATAGGGAGCAGTACTTC; clone_size: .; v_call: TRBV5-1; d_call: .; j_call: TRBJ2-7
cdr3_aa: CASSGVGGRETQYF; cdr3_nt: TGTGCCAGCAGCGGGGTGGGGGGACGAGAGACCCAGTACTTC; clone_size: .; v_call: TRBV7-6; d_call: .; j_call: TRBJ2-5
cdr3_aa: CAWSVFRDRARNYGYTF; cdr3_nt: TGTGCCTGGAGTGTATTCCGGGACAGGGCCCGTAACTATGGCTACACCTTC; clone_size: .; v_call: TRBV30; d_call: TRBD1; j_call: TRBJ1-2
cdr3_aa: CASSYTNEKLFF; cdr3_nt: TGTGCCAGCAGTTATACTAATGAAAAACTGTTTTTT; clone_size: .; v_call: TRBV3-1/TRBV3-2; d_call: .; j_call: TRBJ1-4
cdr3_aa: CASSQDNWGLNVHRDNTQYF; cdr3_nt: TGTGCCAGCAGCCAAGATAATTGGGGGCTGAATGTTCACAGGGACAATACGCAGTATTTT; clone_size: .; v_call: TRBV14; d_call: .; j_call: TRBJ2-3
cdr3_aa: CASAPPGVDTGELFF; cdr3_nt: TGTGCTAGTGCTCCCCCCGGGGTGGACACCGGGGAGCTGTTTTTT; clone_size: .; v_call: TRBV12-5; d_call: .; j_call: TRBJ2-2
cdr3_aa: CASSLVGSGYETQYF; cdr3_nt: TGCGCCAGCAGCTTGGTGGGCTCGGGGTACGAGACCCAGTACTTC; clone_size: once; v_call: TRBV5-1; d_call: .; j_call: TRBJ2-5
cdr3_aa: CASSLRDRINIQYF; cdr3_nt: TGTGCCAGCAGTCTCCGGGACAGAATAAACATTCAGTACTTC; clone_size: .; v_call: TRBV6-5; d_call: TRBD1; j_call: TRBJ2-4
cdr3_aa: CASSLGQRNQPQHF; cdr3_nt: TGTGCCAGCAGTTTAGGACAGCGCAATCAGCCCCAGCATTTT; clone_size: .; v_call: TRBV27; d_call: .; j_call: TRBJ1-5
cdr3_aa: CSVKGAGINQPQHF; cdr3_nt: TGCAGCGTAAAGGGGGCGGGGATCAATCAGCCCCAGCATTTT; clone_size: .; v_call: TRBV29-1; d_call: TRBD1; j_call: TRBJ1-5
cdr3_aa: CASSIGAAGWETQYF; cdr3_nt: TGTGCCAGTAGTATTGGGGCCGCGGGGTGGGAGACCCAGTACTTC; clone_size: .; v_call: TRBV19; d_call: .; j_call: TRBJ2-5
cdr3_aa: CASSLGTGGRETQYF; cdr3_nt: TGTGCCAGCAGCTTAGGGACAGGAGGGCGAGAGACCCAGTACTTC; clone_size: .; v_call: TRBV7-9; d_call: .; j_call: TRBJ2-5
cdr3_aa: CASSLGGTGEHF; cdr3_nt: TGTGCCAGCAGCTTGGGCGGGACAGGGGAACATTTT; clone_size: once; v_call: TRBV5-6; d_call: TRBD1; j_call: TRBJ1-5
cdr3_aa: CASSLAAGGPYEQFF; cdr3_nt: TGTGCCAGCAGCTTAGCGGCGGGGGGGCCCTATGAGCAGTTCTTC; clone_size: once; v_call: TRBV11-2; d_call: TRBD2; j_call: TRBJ2-1
cdr3_aa: CASSESSGAGNTIYF; cdr3_nt: TGCGCCAGCAGTGAGTCGTCGGGGGCTGGAAACACCATATATTTT; clone_size: few; v_call: TRBV10-1; d_call: .; j_call: TRBJ1-3
cdr3_aa: CASSVASTGWETQYF; cdr3_nt: TGTGCCAGCAGCGTAGCCTCGACAGGGTGGGAGACCCAGTACTTC; clone_size: .; v_call: TRBV9; d_call: TRBD1; j_call: TRBJ2-5
cdr3_aa: CASSFGGSGTDTQYF; cdr3_nt: TGCGCCAGCAGCTTTGGCGGTTCTGGCACAGATACGCAGTATTTT; clone_size: .; v_call: TRBV5-1; d_call: .; j_call: TRBJ2-3
cdr3_aa: CASSPRGRMSSGANVLTF; cdr3_nt: TGTGCCAGCAGCCCCAGGGGGCGGATGAGCTCTGGGGCCAACGTCCTGACTTTC; clone_size: .; v_call: TRBV7-2; d_call: TRBD1; j_call: TRBJ2-6
cdr3_aa: CASSKFGSTDTQYF; cdr3_nt: TGTGCCAGCAGTAAGTTCGGGAGCACAGATACGCAGTATTTT; clone_size: .; v_call: TRBV5-4; d_call: .; j_call: TRBJ2-3
cdr3_aa: CASSWPSGRGNEQFF; cdr3_nt: TGCGCCAGCAGCTGGCCTAGCGGGAGGGGGAATGAGCAGTTCTTC; clone_size: .; v_call: TRBV5-1; d_call: TRBD2; j_call: TRBJ2-1
cdr3_aa: CASSPQSSGELFF; cdr3_nt: TGTGCCAGCAGCCCACAGAGTTCTGGGGAGCTGTTTTTT; clone_size: .; v_call: TRBV3-1/TRBV3-2; d_call: .; j_call: TRBJ2-2
cdr3_aa: CASSLPGTTNEKLFF; cdr3_nt: TGCGCCAGCAGCTTGCCTGGGACTACTAATGAAAAACTGTTTTTT; clone_size: .; v_call: TRBV5-1; d_call: .; j_call: TRBJ1-4
cdr3_aa: CASSSTGAGLYEQYF; cdr3_nt: TGTGCCAGCAGTTCCACGGGAGCGGGGCTCTACGAGCAGTACTTC; clone_size: .; v_call: TRBV6-2/TRBV6-3; d_call: TRBD2; j_call: TRBJ2-7
cdr3_aa: CASSPTGGRGFSTQYF; cdr3_nt: TGTGCCAGCAGCCCCACGGGGGGCAGGGGATTCAGTACGCAGTATTTT; clone_size: once; v_call: TRBV7-7; d_call: .; j_call: TRBJ2-3
cdr3_aa: CASSYAQRGGPGRYNEQFF; cdr3_nt: TGTGCCAGCAGTTACGCCCAGCGGGGGGGCCCCGGTCGGTACAATGAGCAGTTCTTC; clone_size: .; v_call: TRBV6-2/TRBV6-3; d_call: TRBD2; j_call: TRBJ2-1
cdr3_aa: CASSLGLSTDTQYF; cdr3_nt: TGTGCCAGCAGCTTAGGGCTTAGCACAGATACGCAGTATTTT; clone_size: .; v_call: TRBV7-7; d_call: .; j_call: TRBJ2-3
cdr3_aa: CASSYSPGSGNTIYF; cdr3_nt: TGTGCCAGCAGTTACTCCCCAGGGTCTGGAAACACCATATATTTT; clone_size: .; v_call: TRBV6-5; d_call: .; j_call: TRBJ1-3
cdr3_aa: CASSRLGPSETQYF; cdr3_nt: TGTGCCAGTTCCCGCCTGGGGCCGTCGGAGACCCAGTACTTC; clone_size: once; v_call: TRBV7-2; d_call: .; j_call: TRBJ2-5
cdr3_aa: CASSPDRGMNSPLHF; cdr3_nt: TGCGCCAGCAGCCCGGACAGGGGGATGAATTCACCCCTCCACTTT; clone_size: .; v_call: TRBV4-1; d_call: TRBD1; j_call: TRBJ1-6
cdr3_aa: CASTRHRSLNQPQHF; cdr3_nt: TGTGCCAGCACCCGACACCGCAGCCTCAATCAGCCCCAGCATTTT; clone_size: .; v_call: TRBV28; d_call: .; j_call: TRBJ1-5
cdr3_aa: CASSPGTANQNTEAFF; cdr3_nt: TGTGCCAGCAGCCCAGGGACAGCGAATCAAAATACTGAAGCTTTCTTT; clone_size: .; v_call: TRBV5-4; d_call: TRBD1; j_call: TRBJ1-1
cdr3_aa: CAWSSHGNQPQHF; cdr3_nt: TGTGCCTGGAGCTCACATGGCAATCAGCCCCAGCATTTT; clone_size: .; v_call: TRBV30; d_call: .; j_call: TRBJ1-5
cdr3_aa: CASSVEGQGVSNTQYF; cdr3_nt: TGTGCCAGCAGCGTAGAGGGACAGGGTGTTTCAAATACGCAGTATTTT; clone_size: .; v_call: TRBV9; d_call: TRBD1; j_call: TRBJ2-3